The 25 T cell receptor beta chains below were found in one sample sequenced in a study of regulatory T cells in long-lasting Graves disease. Arm-PCR of CDR3 regions with iRepertoire HTBI primers generated TCR beta libraries. Via MiXCR, TCRdb re-called the multiplex PCR reads, giving one row per CDR3 protein. The table shows approximately 360,000 distinct CDR3 sequences, with roughly 25% occurring only once. Time point defined: persistent/refractory GD, antithyroid drugs over 5 years with positive TRAb. The TCR library was prepared using RNA isolated from PBMCs. The sample was peripheral blood mononuclear cells (PBMCs), taken when the disease was refractory, from a patient treated with antithyroid drugs. These receptors all stem from a woman aged 40-49 years with Graves disease.

This clonotype was recorded many times. V and J are TRBV28 and TRBJ1-1; D possibly corresponds to TRBD1 (6 bases). Germline V gives CDR1 MDHEN, CDR2 SYDVKM. CDR3 length: 13 residues. V was shortened by 7 bases and J by 4 bases, with 13 bases between the two germline ends. DNA of the CDR3: TGTGCCAGCACTAGAGGGGGGGGCACTGAAGCTTTCTTT. Its translation is CASTRGGGTEAFF.

This clonotype showed up many times. The genes are TRBV5-1 and TRBJ2-7; D might be TRBD2 (6 bases). Trimming shortened V by 4 bases and J by 4 bases, and 12 bases separated the two germline ends. CDR1 and CDR2 (germline): SGHRS, YFSETQ. The CDR3 is 13 amino acids. CDR3 sequence: CASSREPLYEQYF. The CDR3, as DNA: TGCGCCAGCAGCCGGGAGCCTCTATACGAGCAGTACTTC.

The V gene is TRBV10-2, the J gene TRBJ2-7; possible D gene TRBD2, 6 bases. The germline V gene has CDR1 WSHSY and CDR2 SAAADI. The V gene lost 3 bases and the J gene lost 2 bases, with 17 bases spanning the gap. The CDR3 runs to 16 residues. This CDR3 is CASSDPGGPSTYEQYF. Written as DNA, the CDR3 is TGCGCCAGCAGTGATCCCGGAGGGCCATCCACCTACGAGCAGTACTTC.

This clonotype came up a few times. The J gene is TRBJ2-5, the V gene TRBV12-3 or TRBV12-4; D could derive from TRBD1 or TRBD2 (6 bases each). There are 16 residues in the CDR3. V shed 4 bases and J shed 2 bases, with 17 bases lying between them. The CDR3 region is CASSSSSGGRQETQYF. For the CDR3, the DNA is TGTGCCAGCAGTTCTTCCAGTGGGGGGCGTCAAGAGACCCAGTACTTC.

The sample holds a few counts of this clonotype. The chain is built from TRBV7-9 and TRBJ1-4; D is unclear. Trimming took 5 bases from V and 6 from J, leaving 13 bases between them. The CDR3 sequence is 14 residues long. Germline loops: CDR1 SEHNR, CDR2 FQNEAQ (reference sequence). The CDR3 here is CASSTKTRHEKLFF. DNA of the CDR3: TGTGCCAGCAGCACGAAAACAAGGCATGAAAAACTGTTTTTT.

A remark on this clonotype: Given a much more abundant clone one base away, this may be a read error. The chain is built from TRBV2 and TRBJ2-7; a weak D match, TRBD2 (6 bases). The CDR3 is 15 amino acids. From germline, CDR1 is SNHLY and CDR2 FYNNEI. The CDR3 loop reads CAGSGRTSPVYEQYF. DNA for the CDR3: TGTGCCGGCAGTGGGAGGACGTCCCCAGTCTACGAGCAGTACTTC.

The count of this clonotype is one. This chain uses TRBV10-3 with TRBJ2-1; D is ambiguous. Germline CDR1 reads ENHRY; CDR2 reads SYGVKD. The CDR3 sequence is 14 residues long. Trimming took 6 bases from V and 0 from J, leaving 9 bases between them. The CDR3 nucleotides read TGTGCCATCAGAGCTACCTTCTCCTACAATGAGCAGTTCTTC. Protein: CAIRATFSYNEQFF.

This clonotype occurred many times. The chain recombines TRBV7-3 with TRBJ1-1, with unresolved D. The CDR3 contains 15 residues. CDR1 and CDR2 from the germline V gene are SGHTA and FQGTGA. The V end was cut by 0 bases, the J end by 4 bases, with 12 bases between. The CDR3 sequence: CASSLTSGLTTEAFF. The CDR3 nucleotides read TGTGCCAGCAGCTTAACGTCAGGATTAACCACTGAAGCTTTCTTT.

The rearrangement joins TRBV10-3 to TRBJ2-7, with 7 bases fitting TRBD1. Unmatched junction bases numbered 5, after V lost 4 bases and J lost 2 bases. CDR1 is ENHRY, CDR2 SYGVKD, per germline. This CDR3 region has 14 residues. CDR3 coding DNA: TGTGCCATCAGTGCGAGGGGGCGACCCTACGAGCAGTACTTC. Protein product: CAISARGRPYEQYF.

This clonotype was seen a handful of times. This chain uses TRBV28 with TRBJ2-4; D call uncertain. V lost 2 bases and J 4 bases, leaving 12 bases between the germline ends. Germline V gene lookup returns CDR1 MDHEN and CDR2 SYDVKM. There are 15 residues in the CDR3. Here the CDR3 reads CASSLRDTLKNIQYF. As DNA, the CDR3 is TGTGCCAGCAGTTTACGCGACACCTTAAAAAACATTCAGTACTTC.

At least ten counts were recorded for this clonotype. The CDR3 DNA is TGTGCCAGCATCCCCCACCGGCAAGGCAATCAGCCCCAGCATTTT. Its protein is CASIPHRQGNQPQHF. The rearrangement joins TRBV28 to TRBJ1-5; D call uncertain. The CDR3 sequence is 15 residues long. Germline lookup yields CDR1 MDHEN and CDR2 SYDVKM. The V end lost 7 bases, the J end lost 2 bases, and 15 bases lay between the germline ends.

This rearrangement joins TRBV19 to TRBJ1-1; tentatively, D is TRBD1 (6 bases). The CDR3 totals 12 residues. Trimming shortened V by 3 bases and J by 8 bases, and 10 bases separated the two germline ends. Germline V lookup: CDR1 LNHDA, CDR2 SQIVND (reference sequence). The CDR3 region is CASSMGRGEAFF. The CDR3 DNA sequence: TGTGCCAGTAGTATGGGAAGGGGGGAAGCTTTCTTT.

At least ten counts were recorded for this clonotype. The J gene is TRBJ2-7, the V gene TRBV13, with 7 bases matching TRBD1. J lost 2 bases, V lost 8 bases, and 12 bases had no gene match. CDR3 size: 15 residues. Germline CDR1 PRHDT, CDR2 FYEKMQ (reference sequence). This chain's CDR3 is CASGTRDRATYEQYF. The CDR3 DNA is TGTGCCAGCGGAACCCGGGACAGAGCTACCTACGAGCAGTACTTC.

Many counts were recorded for this clonotype. The chain combines TRBV2 with TRBJ2-7; D is uncertain. The V end was cut by 1 base, the J end by 5 bases, with 12 bases between. In germline, CDR1 is SNHLY, CDR2 FYNNEI. The CDR3 length is 14 residues. The CDR3 here is CASSEGVGKDEQYF. In nucleotides, the CDR3 is TGTGCCAGCAGTGAAGGGGTAGGGAAGGACGAGCAGTACTTC.

In its sample, this clonotype was seen a few times. This chain links TRBV6-5 with TRBJ1-3; TRBD1 is a possible D gene (5 bases). The V gene lost 2 bases and the J gene lost 0 bases, with 14 bases spanning the gap. CDR3 size: 17 residues. Looked up from germline, CDR1 is MNHEY and CDR2 is SVGAGI. The CDR3 here is CASSYHSPDSSGNTIYF. In DNA, the CDR3 is TGTGCCAGCAGTTACCACTCGCCCGACAGCTCTGGAAACACCATATATTTT.

Regarding this clonotype: This clone may be a read error of a much larger clone one base away. Because the CDR3 is missing its conserved closing phenylalanine or tryptophan, this is likely a read error. V gene TRBV20-1 combines with J gene TRBJ2-5; D possibly corresponds to TRBD1 (5 bases). The CDR3 has 14 amino acids. The V gene's germline CDR1 is DFQATT and CDR2 SNEGSKA (reference sequence). V lost 1 base and J lost 5, with 14 bases in between. The CDR3 spells CSARVWGRVETQYL. CDR3 DNA sequence: TGCAGTGCTAGAGTTTGGGGCAGGGTGGAGACCCAGTACCTC.

The chain joins TRBV10-3 to TRBJ2-2; D is unclear. This CDR3 spans 17 amino acids. Germline CDR1 is ENHRY and CDR2 is SYGVKD. V lost 0 bases and J 0 bases, leaving 11 bases between the germline ends. The CDR3 coding sequence is TGTGCCATCAGTGAGTCCCTTGGGCAGGCGAACACCGGGGAGCTGTTTTTT. This translates into CAISESLGQANTGELFF.

This clonotype was recorded at least ten times. The gene calls are TRBV2 and TRBJ1-1; D is unclear. The CDR3 has 13 amino acids. Germline-derived CDR1 and CDR2 are SNHLY and FYNNEI. With 7 bases removed from V and 7 bases from J, the gap between germline ends came to 16 bases. CDR3 in amino acids: CASKPSRSVEAFF. Written as DNA, the CDR3 is TGTGCCAGCAAACCTTCCCGGAGTGTTGAAGCTTTCTTT.

This clonotype was observed a handful of times. The chain carries TRBV29-1 and TRBJ2-4; 9 bases align to TRBD2. After removal of 6 bases from V and 8 bases from J, the junction contained 23 bases not matched to a gene. The germline V gene encodes CDR1 SQVTM and CDR2 ANQGSEA. The CDR3 consists of 18 residues. CDR3 loop: CSVERLKQGSGSLDIQYF. The CDR3 DNA reads TGCAGCGTCGAACGCCTGAAGCAGGGTAGCGGGAGCTTAGACATTCAGTACTTC.

On this clonotype itself: Since a much larger clone is just one base distant, this may be a read error. The chain links TRBV2 to TRBJ1-5; D possibly corresponds to TRBD1 (5 bases). The CDR3 spans 15 residues. From germline, CDR1 is SNHLY and CDR2 FYNNEI. CDR3 sequence reads: CASGDFFDSNPPQHF. CDR3 nucleotides: TGTGCCAGCGGGGACTTTTTTGATAGCAATCCGCCCCAGCATTTT.

A note on this clonotype: A single base separates this from a much larger clone, so it may be a read error. In DNA form, the CDR3 reads TGTGCCAGCAGCGAATTGGGACTGTCTACCTATGGCTACACCTTC. Its protein is CASSELGLSTYGYTF. The rearrangement links TRBV2 to TRBJ1-2, with D perhaps TRBD1 (5 bases). The V gene's germline CDR1 is SNHLY and CDR2 FYNNEI. The ends were cut back, 6 bases at V and 4 bases at J, with 18 bases in the middle. This CDR3 contains 15 residues.

This clonotype was detected a few times. In DNA, the CDR3 is TGTGCCAGCAGCAGCACAGGGGTCGATGGCTACACCTTC. Translated, it gives CASSSTGVDGYTF. The chain is built from TRBV7-2 and TRBJ1-2, with 7 bases aligning to TRBD1. This CDR3 has 13 residues. In germline, CDR1 is SGHTA, CDR2 FQGNSA. Unmatched junction bases numbered 6, after V lost 5 bases and J lost 6 bases.

The V call is TRBV10-3, the J call TRBJ2-3; the D gene is possibly TRBD1 (5 bases). The germline V gene encodes CDR1 ENHRY and CDR2 SYGVKD. The CDR3 extends over 13 amino acids. V was cut by 7 bases and J by 6 bases, with 14 bases left in between. CDR3 protein: CAIKAQGTDTQYF. CDR3 nucleotides: TGTGCCATCAAAGCCCAGGGTACCGATACGCAGTATTTT.

This clonotype was picked up a small number of times. The V and J genes are TRBV7-9 and TRBJ1-1, with 10 bases fitting TRBD1. The junction had 6 bases not matched to a gene; V was cut back by 5 bases and J by 3 bases. Germline values: CDR1 SEHNR, CDR2 FQNEAQ (reference sequence). There are 15 residues in the CDR3. This CDR3 is CASSQRGTGDTEAFF. CDR3 bases: TGTGCCAGCAGCCAAAGGGGGACAGGGGACACTGAAGCTTTCTTT. Full variable domain (remainder filled in from reference TRBV7-9 and TRBJ1-1): DTGVSQNPRHKITKRGQNVTFRCDPISEHNRLYWYRQTLGQGPEFLTYFQNEAQLEKSRLLSDRFSAERPKGSFSTLEIQRTEQGDSAMYLCASSQRGTGDTEAFFGQGTRLTVV.

This clonotype has just a few counts. The genes are TRBV28 and TRBJ1-6; TRBD1 agrees at 7 bases. Germline assignment: CDR1 MDHEN and CDR2 SYDVKM. This CDR3 spans 15 amino acids. V lost 5 bases to trimming and J lost 6 bases; unmatched junction nucleotides: 7. The CDR3 DNA reads TGTGCCAGCAGTGCGACCGGGACAGTTAATTCACCCCTCCACTTT. Its protein product is CASSATGTVNSPLHF.